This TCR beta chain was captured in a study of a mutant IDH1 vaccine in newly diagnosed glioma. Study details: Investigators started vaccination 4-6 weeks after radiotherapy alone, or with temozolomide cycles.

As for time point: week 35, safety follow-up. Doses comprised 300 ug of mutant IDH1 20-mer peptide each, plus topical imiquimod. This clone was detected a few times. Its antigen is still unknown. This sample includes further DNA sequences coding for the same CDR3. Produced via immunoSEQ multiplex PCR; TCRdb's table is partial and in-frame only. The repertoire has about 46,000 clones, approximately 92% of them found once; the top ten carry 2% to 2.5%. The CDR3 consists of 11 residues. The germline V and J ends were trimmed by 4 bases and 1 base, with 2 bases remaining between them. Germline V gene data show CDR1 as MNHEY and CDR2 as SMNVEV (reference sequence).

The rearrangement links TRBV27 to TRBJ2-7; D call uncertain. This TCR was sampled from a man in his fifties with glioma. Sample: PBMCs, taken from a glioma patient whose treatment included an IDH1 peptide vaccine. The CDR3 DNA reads TGTGCCAGCAGTTCATCCTACGAGCAGTACTTC. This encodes CASSSSYEQYF.